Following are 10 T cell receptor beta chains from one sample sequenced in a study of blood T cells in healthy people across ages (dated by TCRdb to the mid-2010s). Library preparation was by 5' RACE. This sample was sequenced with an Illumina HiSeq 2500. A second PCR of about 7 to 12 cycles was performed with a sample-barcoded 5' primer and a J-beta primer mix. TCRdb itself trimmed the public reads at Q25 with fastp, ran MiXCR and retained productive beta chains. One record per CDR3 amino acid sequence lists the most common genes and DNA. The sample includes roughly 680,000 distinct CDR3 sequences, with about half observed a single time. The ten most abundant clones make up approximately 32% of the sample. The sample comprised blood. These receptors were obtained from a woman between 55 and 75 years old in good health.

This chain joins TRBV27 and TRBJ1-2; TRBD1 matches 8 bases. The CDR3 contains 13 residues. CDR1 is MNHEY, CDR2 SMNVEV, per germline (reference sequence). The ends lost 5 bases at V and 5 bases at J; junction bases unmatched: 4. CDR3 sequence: CASSATGGYGYTF. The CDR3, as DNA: TGTGCCAGCAGTGCCACAGGGGGGTATGGCTACACCTTC.

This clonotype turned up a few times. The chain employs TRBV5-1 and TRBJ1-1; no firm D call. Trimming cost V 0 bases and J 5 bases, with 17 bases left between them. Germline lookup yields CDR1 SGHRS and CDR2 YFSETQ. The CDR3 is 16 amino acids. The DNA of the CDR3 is TGCGCCAGCAGCTTGGGTTCCCAGGCATTAGGTACTGAAGCTTTCTTT. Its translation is CASSLGSQALGTEAFF.

DNA of the CDR3: TGCAGTGCTGAGACGGGTCAGGGTGCCTACGAGCAGTACTTC. Translating gives CSAETGQGAYEQYF. The V call is TRBV20-1, the J call TRBJ2-7; D is perhaps TRBD1 (5 bases). The CDR3 contains 14 residues. Trimming took off 5 bases at V and 2 bases at J, with 16 bases between the two ends. CDR1 and CDR2 from the germline V gene are DFQATT and SNEGSKA (reference sequence).

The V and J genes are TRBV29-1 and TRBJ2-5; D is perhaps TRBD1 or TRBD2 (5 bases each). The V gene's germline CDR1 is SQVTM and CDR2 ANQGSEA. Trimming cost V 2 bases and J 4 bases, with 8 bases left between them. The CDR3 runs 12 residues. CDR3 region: CSVETGPETQYF. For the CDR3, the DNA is TGCAGCGTTGAAACGGGGCCAGAGACCCAGTACTTC.

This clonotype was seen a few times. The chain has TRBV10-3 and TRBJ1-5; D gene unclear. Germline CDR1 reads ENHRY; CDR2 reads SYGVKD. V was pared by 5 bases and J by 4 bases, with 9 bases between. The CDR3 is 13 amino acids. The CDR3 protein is CAISNSLNQPQHF. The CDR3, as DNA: TGTGCCATCAGTAACTCTTTAAATCAGCCCCAGCATTTT.

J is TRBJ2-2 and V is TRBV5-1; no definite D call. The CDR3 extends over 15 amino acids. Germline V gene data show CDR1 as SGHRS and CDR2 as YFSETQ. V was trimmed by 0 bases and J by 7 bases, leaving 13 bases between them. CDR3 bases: TGCGCCAGCAGCTTGGTCGGCGGAAAAAGCGGGGAGCTGTTTTTT. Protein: CASSLVGGKSGELFF. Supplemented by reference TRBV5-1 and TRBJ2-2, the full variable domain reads KAGVTQTPRYLIKTRGQQVTLSCSPISGHRSVSWYQQTPGQGLQFLFEYFSETQRNKGNFPGRFSGRQFSNSRSEMNVSTLELGDSALYLCASSLVGGKSGELFFGEGSRLTVL.

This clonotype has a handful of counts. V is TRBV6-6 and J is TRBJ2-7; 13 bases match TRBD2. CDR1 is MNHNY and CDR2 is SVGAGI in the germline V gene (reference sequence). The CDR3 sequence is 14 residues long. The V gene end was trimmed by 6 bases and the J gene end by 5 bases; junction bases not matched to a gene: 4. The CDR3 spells CASRRLAGGHEQYF. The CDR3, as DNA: TGTGCCAGCAGAAGACTAGCGGGAGGCCACGAGCAGTACTTC.

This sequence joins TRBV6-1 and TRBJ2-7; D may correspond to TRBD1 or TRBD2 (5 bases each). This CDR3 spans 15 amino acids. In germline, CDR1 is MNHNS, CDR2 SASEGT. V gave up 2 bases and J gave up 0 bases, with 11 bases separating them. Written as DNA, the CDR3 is TGTGCCAGCAGTGAACCGAGGGGATTCTCCTACGAGCAGTACTTC. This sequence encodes CASSEPRGFSYEQYF.

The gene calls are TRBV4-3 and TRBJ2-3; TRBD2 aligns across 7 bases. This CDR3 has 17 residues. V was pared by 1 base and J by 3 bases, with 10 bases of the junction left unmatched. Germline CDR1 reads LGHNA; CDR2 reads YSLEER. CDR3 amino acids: CASSQGPLAGETDTQYF. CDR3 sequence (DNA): TGCGCCAGCAGCCAAGGGCCCTTGGCGGGAGAAACAGATACGCAGTATTTT.

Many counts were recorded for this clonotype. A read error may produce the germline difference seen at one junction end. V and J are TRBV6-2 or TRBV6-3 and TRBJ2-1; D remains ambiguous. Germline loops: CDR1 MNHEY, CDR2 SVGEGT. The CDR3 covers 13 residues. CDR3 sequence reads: CASSYSSYNEQFF. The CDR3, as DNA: TGCGCCAGCAGCTATAGCTCCTACAATGAGCAGTTCTTC.